One TCR beta chain is described in this entry. Trimming shortened V by 3 bases and J by 2 bases, and 18 bases separated the two germline ends. The CDR3 extends over 17 amino acids. Germline CDR1 reads KGHSH; CDR2 reads LQKENI. The table came from immunoSEQ multiplex PCR; TCRdb's copy has only in-frame clones and leaves some out. The sample shows 40,000 or so clones, 90% to 95% of them seen only once. This entry is derived from a study of graft-versus-host responses after intestinal transplantation. The chain has TRBV18 and TRBJ2-3; D not resolved. The TCR was taken from a human patient who received an intestinal transplant, so some T cells may come from the graft donor. Material: PBMCs, obtained 16 days after intestinal transplant. DNA of the CDR3: TGTGCCAGCTCACCCGTTTTAGCCTACGACTCCACAGATACGCAGTATTTT. Protein: CASSPVLAYDSTDTQYF.